This passage covers 20 T cell receptor beta chains from one sample sequenced in a study of blood T cell repertoires in COVID-19. Profiling relied on immunoSEQ multiplex PCR, and the TCRdb table lists in-frame clones only, not all of them. The table records more than 150,000 clones, approximately 80% of them present only once. Sample: peripheral blood. The source of these receptors is a man aged 45-60 years who had recovered from COVID-19.

This clone turned up a few times. The chain uses TRBV5-6 and TRBJ1-5; possibly TRBD1 for D (6 bases). The length of the CDR3 is 13 residues. V was cut by 5 bases and J by 6 bases, with 12 bases left in between. Per germline, CDR1 SGHDT and CDR2 YYEEEE. The CDR3 is CASSLDRRQPQHF. CDR3 coding DNA: TGTGCCAGCAGTTTAGACAGGCGTCAGCCCCAGCATTTT.

The rearrangement joins TRBV19 to TRBJ1-6; unclear D gene. The CDR3 consists of 12 residues. V was trimmed by 6 bases and J by 7 bases, leaving 7 bases between them. Germline assignment: CDR1 LNHDA and CDR2 SQIVND (reference sequence). The CDR3 sequence is CASSQRNSPLHF. The CDR3 region has the DNA TGTGCCAGTAGCCAGCGGAATTCACCCCTCCACTTT.

This chain connects TRBV5-1 to TRBJ1-2, with 7 nucleotides matching TRBD1. The junction had 4 bases not matched to a gene; V was cut back by 0 bases and J by 8 bases. The CDR3 is 13 amino acids. Germline V gene lookup returns CDR1 SGHRS and CDR2 YFSETQ. The CDR3 spells CASSLGQGDGYTF. CDR3 coding DNA: TGCGCCAGCAGCTTGGGACAGGGAGACGGCTACACCTTC.

V and J are TRBV6-5 and TRBJ2-3; D is possibly TRBD2 (5 bases). Germline CDR1 is MNHEY and CDR2 is SVGAGI. This CDR3 spans 13 amino acids. Trimming took off 11 bases at V and 3 bases at J, with 15 bases between the two ends. CDR3 nucleotides: TGTGCCGGAAAACTCACGGGAACAGATACGCAGTATTTT. Protein: CAGKLTGTDTQYF.

The chain combines TRBV10-3 with TRBJ2-1, with 9 positions matching TRBD2. This CDR3 has 14 residues. CDR1 and CDR2 from the germline V gene are ENHRY and SYGVKD. The trim removed 10 bases at V and 3 bases at J, leaving 7 bases unmatched. DNA of the CDR3: TGTGCCACCAATAGCGGGAGTCTCTACAATGAGCAGTTCTTC. Amino acids: CATNSGSLYNEQFF.

The V gene is TRBV5-1, the J gene TRBJ2-5, with 11 bases aligning to TRBD2. CDR1 is SGHRS, CDR2 YFSETQ, per germline. V shed 0 bases and J 4 bases; nucleotides not matched to a gene: 2. CDR3 length: 15 amino acids. CDR3 residues: CASSLDGLAGETQYF. The CDR3 bases are TGCGCCAGCAGCTTGGACGGACTAGCGGGAGAGACCCAGTACTTC.

The chain links TRBV19 to TRBJ2-2; 10 nucleotides line up with TRBD2. CDR1 LNHDA and CDR2 SQIVND come from the germline V gene (reference sequence). The junction had 7 bases not matched to a gene; V was cut back by 0 bases and J by 0 bases. The length of the CDR3 is 19 residues. The CDR3 region has the DNA TGTGCCAGTAGTATAGATCGGAGCGGGAGGGCCCCGAACACCGGGGAGCTGTTTTTT. Translation gives CASSIDRSGRAPNTGELFF.

This rearrangement joins TRBV7-3 to TRBJ2-7; TRBD2 agrees at 11 bases. Germline V gene sequence: CDR1 SGHTA, CDR2 FQGTGA. V lost 5 bases and J lost 3; bases outside the gene matches: 6. CDR3 length: 15 amino acids. The CDR3 DNA reads TGTGCCAGCAGCATTACTAGCGGGAGACTCTACGAGCAGTACTTC. This encodes CASSITSGRLYEQYF.

The gene calls are TRBV6-6 and TRBJ2-7, with TRBD2 matching over 11 bases. V trimming: 8 bases; J trimming: 2 bases; junction bases outside the gene matches: 8. Per the germline V gene, CDR1 is MNHNY and CDR2 is SVGAGI (reference sequence). This CDR3 contains 15 residues. CDR3: CASELAGGPPYEQYF. CDR3 DNA: TGTGCCAGCGAATTAGCGGGAGGGCCTCCCTACGAGCAGTACTTC.

This clone showed up just a few times. The genes are TRBV2 and TRBJ2-7; D may be TRBD1 (5 bases). The germline gives CDR1 SNHLY, CDR2 FYNNEI. The CDR3 consists of 13 residues. Trimming removed 7 bases from V and 3 bases from J, with 13 bases in between. CDR3 loop: CASTPDTFYEQYF. The CDR3 nucleotides are TGTGCCAGCACCCCGGACACTTTCTACGAGCAGTACTTC.

CDR3 nucleotides: TGCAGCGTTGAAGATCTGGGGACAGGGGGCTACGAGCAGTACTTC. Translating gives CSVEDLGTGGYEQYF. The chain employs TRBV29-1 and TRBJ2-7, with TRBD1 matching 11 bases. This CDR3 spans 15 amino acids. Germline-derived CDR1 and CDR2 are SQVTM and ANQGSEA. V shed 0 bases and J 3 bases; nucleotides not matched to a gene: 4.

V gene TRBV6-5 combines with J gene TRBJ2-1; 11 bases align to TRBD2. Per the germline V gene, CDR1 is MNHEY and CDR2 is SVGAGI. The V segment lost 7 bases and the J segment 4 bases; nucleotides outside the gene matches: 3. The CDR3 has 14 residues. CDR3 amino acids: CASMTSGMYNEQFF. DNA for the CDR3: TGTGCCAGCATGACTAGCGGGATGTACAATGAGCAGTTCTTC.

The chain couples TRBV6-4 to TRBJ1-1; a weak D match, TRBD1 (5 bases). Germline loops: CDR1 MRHNA, CDR2 SNTAGT. CDR3 length: 18 residues. The ends were cut back, 0 bases at V and 2 bases at J, with 19 bases in the middle. CDR3 region: CASSDSRGRMFSNTEAFF. CDR3 bases: TGTGCCAGCAGTGACTCTAGGGGCAGGATGTTTAGTAACACTGAAGCTTTCTTT.

V gene TRBV15 combines with J gene TRBJ1-1; 7 bases agree with TRBD1. This CDR3 contains 18 residues. V shed 1 base, J shed 1 base, and the junction held 12 bases outside the gene matches. CDR1 LNHNV and CDR2 YYDKDF come from the germline V gene (reference sequence). The CDR3 loop reads CATSRGRLTGLRNTEAFF. DNA for the CDR3: TGTGCCACCAGCAGAGGGCGATTGACAGGGCTGCGGAACACTGAAGCTTTCTTT.

This chain connects TRBV20-1 to TRBJ2-1; TRBD2 aligns across 8 bases. CDR1 and CDR2 (germline): DFQATT, SNEGSKA (reference sequence). V dropped 3 bases and J dropped 5; count of bases not matched to a gene: 9. This CDR3 has 15 amino acids. CDR3 DNA sequence: TGCAGTGCTAGTCTTGCGGGAGGACCTAACAATGAGCAGTTCTTC. Translation: CSASLAGGPNNEQFF.

The gene calls are TRBV2 and TRBJ2-5, with TRBD2 identical over 10 bases. The CDR3 loop spans 15 amino acids. Germline CDR1 is SNHLY and CDR2 is FYNNEI. With V trimmed by 3 bases and J by 9 bases, 10 bases remained unmatched. The DNA for the CDR3 is TGTGCCAGCAGTGAGCGGACTAGCGGTACGGGGTCCCAGTACTTC. Its protein is CASSERTSGTGSQYF.

The chain uses TRBV30 and TRBJ2-2; a weak D match, TRBD2 (5 bases). Trimming took 3 bases from V and 1 from J, leaving 6 bases between them. The CDR3 is 13 residues long. Per the germline V gene, CDR1 is GTSNPN and CDR2 is SVGIG (reference sequence). CDR3 sequence reads: CAWRAGNTGELFF. The CDR3 region has the DNA TGTGCCTGGAGGGCGGGGAACACCGGGGAGCTGTTTTTT.

The chain couples TRBV4-1 to TRBJ1-5; D unclear. Germline V gene data show CDR1 as MGHRA and CDR2 as YSYEKL. CDR3 length equals 16 residues. The ends were cut back, 0 bases at V and 2 bases at J, with 11 bases in the middle. The CDR3 DNA reads as TGCGCCAGCAGCCAAGATGAGTGGGCAGGCAATCAGCCCCAGCATTTT. Protein: CASSQDEWAGNQPQHF.

The chain carries TRBV19 and TRBJ1-6, with 7 bases aligning to TRBD1. Germline values: CDR1 LNHDA, CDR2 SQIVND (reference sequence). The CDR3 has 13 amino acids. Trimming took 3 bases from V and 8 from J; bases not matched to a gene: 1. DNA of the CDR3: TGTGCCAGTAGTATCGACAGGGATTCACCCCTCCACTTT. Translated, it gives CASSIDRDSPLHF.

V and J are TRBV7-2 and TRBJ1-5, with 7 bases that match TRBD1. This CDR3 has 15 amino acids. From germline, CDR1 is SGHTA and CDR2 FQGNSA. Germline trimming cut 5 bases from V and 1 base from J; bases unmatched to any gene: 5. CDR3 sequence: CASSPIQGSNQPQHF. The DNA for the CDR3 is TGTGCCAGCAGCCCCATACAGGGGAGCAATCAGCCCCAGCATTTT.